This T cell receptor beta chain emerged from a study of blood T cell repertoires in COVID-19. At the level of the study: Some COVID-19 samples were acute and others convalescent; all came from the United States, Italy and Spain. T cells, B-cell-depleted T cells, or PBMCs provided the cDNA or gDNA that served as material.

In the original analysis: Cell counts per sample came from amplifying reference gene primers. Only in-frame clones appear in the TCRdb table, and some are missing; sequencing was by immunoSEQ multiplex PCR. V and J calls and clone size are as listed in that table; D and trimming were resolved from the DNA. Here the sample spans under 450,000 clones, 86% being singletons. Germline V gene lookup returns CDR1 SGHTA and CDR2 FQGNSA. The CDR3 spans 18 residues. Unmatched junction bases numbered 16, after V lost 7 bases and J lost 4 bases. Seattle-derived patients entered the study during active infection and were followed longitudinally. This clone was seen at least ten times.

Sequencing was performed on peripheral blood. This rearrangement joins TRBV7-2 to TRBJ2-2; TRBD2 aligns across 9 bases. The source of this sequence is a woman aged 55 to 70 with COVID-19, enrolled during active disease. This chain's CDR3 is CASTLPISGGHATGELFF. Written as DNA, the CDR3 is TGTGCCAGCACACTCCCTATTAGCGGGGGCCACGCCACCGGGGAGCTGTTTTTT.